The 6 T cell receptor beta chains below were found in one sample sequenced in a study of blood T cell repertoires in COVID-19. The protocol was immunoSEQ multiplex PCR, while the TCRdb copy is restricted to in-frame clones and leaves out a portion. The table lists over 200,000 clones, 85% to 90% of them singletons, with about a sixth in the top ten. The specimen sequenced was PBMCs or T cells enriched from blood (not recorded which). The receptors here all came from a man aged 18 to 30 who had recovered from COVID-19.

The chain links TRBV6-5 to TRBJ2-7; D possibly corresponds to TRBD1 (5 bases). CDR1 and CDR2 from the germline V gene are MNHEY and SVGAGI. The CDR3 has 16 residues. V lost 2 bases to trimming and J lost 0 bases, with 14 bases between them. The CDR3 region has the DNA TGTGCCAGCAGTTACGACAGCCCCAGAGCCTCCTACGAGCAGTACTTC. This gives the protein CASSYDSPRASYEQYF.

V is TRBV27 and J is TRBJ2-7; 9 positions agree with TRBD1. V dropped 5 bases and J dropped 7; count of bases not matched to a gene: 15. The CDR3 runs 16 residues. Germline V gene lookup returns CDR1 MNHEY and CDR2 SMNVEV (reference sequence). CDR3 sequence (DNA): TGTGCCAGCAGTCCAAAGCGGACAGGGGAAACGAGGGAGCAGTACTTC. Its protein product is CASSPKRTGETREQYF.

The CDR3 DNA sequence: TGTGCCAGCAGCCCCCGGGGACTAGCGGGACGAGAGACCCAGTACTTC. Its translation is CASSPRGLAGRETQYF. This sequence joins TRBV9 and TRBJ2-5; 13 positions agree with TRBD2. With 4 bases clipped from V and 4 bases from J, the junction kept 7 bases outside the gene matches. From germline, CDR1 is SGDLS and CDR2 YYNGEE. The CDR3 is 16 amino acids.

The rearrangement uses TRBV5-1 and TRBJ2-1, with 8 bases aligning to TRBD1. Germline V gene data show CDR1 as SGHRS and CDR2 as YFSETQ. V was pared by 4 bases and J by 4 bases, with 10 bases of the junction left unmatched. This CDR3 contains 16 residues. CDR3 in amino acids: CASSRTRQGAYNEQFF. CDR3 coding DNA: TGCGCCAGCAGCAGAACGCGCCAGGGGGCGTACAATGAGCAGTTCTTC.

This sequence joins TRBV6-2 or TRBV6-3 and TRBJ2-3, with 9 bases fitting TRBD2. The length of the CDR3 is 16 residues. The junction had 5 bases not matched to a gene; V was cut back by 2 bases and J by 2 bases. Germline loops: CDR1 MNHEY, CDR2 SVGEGT. CDR3: CASSYGAGGATDTQYF. The DNA for the CDR3 is TGTGCCAGCAGTTACGGCGCGGGAGGGGCCACAGATACGCAGTATTTT.

This clone appeared once. The rearrangement joins TRBV30 to TRBJ1-6; no clear D gene. Trimming took 2 bases from V and 10 from J, leaving 12 bases between them. The CDR3 covers 13 residues. Germline V gene data show CDR1 as GTSNPN and CDR2 as SVGIG (reference sequence). The DNA for the CDR3 is TGTGCCTGGAGTTTTGACACTTACTCACCCCTCCACTTT. The encoded protein is CAWSFDTYSPLHF.